This T cell receptor beta chain was identified in a study of T cell repertoires in cytomegalovirus infection. TCRdb re-called the reads through MiXCR, storing one row per CDR3 protein. The sample holds fewer than 1,000,000 distinct CDR3 sequences, approximately 31% seen once. Points on this clonotype: Its antigen remains unknown.

The germline V and J ends were trimmed by 8 bases and 3 bases, with 15 bases remaining between them. This CDR3 contains 14 residues. Germline CDR1 LNHDA, CDR2 SQIVND (reference sequence). The source material was cultured CD8+ T cells from PBMCs, sampled from culture after CMV antigen stimulation. The TCR originated in a human donor in good health (CMV status not recorded). Some clones in this sample may be carry-over from other donors' samples. This sequence joins TRBV19 and TRBJ2-3; D might be TRBD2 (5 bases). CDR3 loop: CASSLLGVTDTQYF. The CDR3 DNA sequence: TGTGCCAGTTCATTACTAGGAGTTACAGATACGCAGTATTTT.